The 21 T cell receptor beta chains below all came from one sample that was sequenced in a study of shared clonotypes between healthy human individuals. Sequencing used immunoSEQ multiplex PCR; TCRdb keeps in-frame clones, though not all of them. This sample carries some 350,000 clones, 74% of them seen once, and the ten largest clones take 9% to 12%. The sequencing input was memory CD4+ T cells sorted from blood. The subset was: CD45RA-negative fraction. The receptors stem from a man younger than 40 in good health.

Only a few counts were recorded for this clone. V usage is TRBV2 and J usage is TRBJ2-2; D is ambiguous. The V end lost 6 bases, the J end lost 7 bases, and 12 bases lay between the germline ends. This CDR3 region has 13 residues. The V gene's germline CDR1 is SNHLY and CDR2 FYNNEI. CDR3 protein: CASRAHAFGELFF. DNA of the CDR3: TGTGCCAGCAGGGCCCACGCCTTCGGGGAGCTGTTTTTT.

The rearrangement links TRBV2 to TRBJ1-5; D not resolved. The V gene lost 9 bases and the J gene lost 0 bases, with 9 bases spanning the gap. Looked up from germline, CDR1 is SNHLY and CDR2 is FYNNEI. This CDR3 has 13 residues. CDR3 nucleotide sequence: TGTGCCAGTCAAGGAGATAGCAATCAGCCCCAGCATTTT. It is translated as CASQGDSNQPQHF.

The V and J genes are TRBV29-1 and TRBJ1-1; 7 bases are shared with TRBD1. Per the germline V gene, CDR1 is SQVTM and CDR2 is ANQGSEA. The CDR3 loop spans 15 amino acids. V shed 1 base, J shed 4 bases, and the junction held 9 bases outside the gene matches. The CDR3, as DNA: TGCAGCGTTGAAGCGGGGTCGACAGGGACCACTGAAGCTTTCTTT. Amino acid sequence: CSVEAGSTGTTEAFF.

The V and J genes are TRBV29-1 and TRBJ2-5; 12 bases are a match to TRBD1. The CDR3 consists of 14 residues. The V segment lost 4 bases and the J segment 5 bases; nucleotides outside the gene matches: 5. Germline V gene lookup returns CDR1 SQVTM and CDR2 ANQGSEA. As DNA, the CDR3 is TGCAGCGTTGCTAGGGACAGGGGGCCGGAGACCCAGTACTTC. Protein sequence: CSVARDRGPETQYF.

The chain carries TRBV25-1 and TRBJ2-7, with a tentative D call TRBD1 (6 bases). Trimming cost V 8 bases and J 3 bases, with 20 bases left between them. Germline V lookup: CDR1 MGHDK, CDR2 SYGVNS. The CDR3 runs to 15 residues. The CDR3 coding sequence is TGTGCCAGCGGATCCGAGGGGGAACAGAACTACGAGCAGTACTTC. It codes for CASGSEGEQNYEQYF.

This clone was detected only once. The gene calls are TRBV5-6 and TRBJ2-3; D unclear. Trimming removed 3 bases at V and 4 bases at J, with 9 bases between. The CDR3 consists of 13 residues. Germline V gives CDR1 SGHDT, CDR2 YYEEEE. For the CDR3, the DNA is TGTGCCAGCAGCTCCCCAGAGTCAGATACGCAGTATTTT. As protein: CASSSPESDTQYF.

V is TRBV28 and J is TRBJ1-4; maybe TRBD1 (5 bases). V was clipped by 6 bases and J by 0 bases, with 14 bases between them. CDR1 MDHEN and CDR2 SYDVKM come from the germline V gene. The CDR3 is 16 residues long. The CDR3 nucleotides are TGTGCCAGCAGGCTAGACAGATCTGCAACTAATGAAAAACTGTTTTTT. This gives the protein CASRLDRSATNEKLFF.

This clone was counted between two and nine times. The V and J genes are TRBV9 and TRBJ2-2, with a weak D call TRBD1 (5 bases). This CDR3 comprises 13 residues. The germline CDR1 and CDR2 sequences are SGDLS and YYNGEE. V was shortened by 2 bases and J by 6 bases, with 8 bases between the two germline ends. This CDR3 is CASSVDSSGELFF. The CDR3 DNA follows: TGTGCCAGCAGCGTTGACAGTTCCGGGGAGCTGTTTTTT.

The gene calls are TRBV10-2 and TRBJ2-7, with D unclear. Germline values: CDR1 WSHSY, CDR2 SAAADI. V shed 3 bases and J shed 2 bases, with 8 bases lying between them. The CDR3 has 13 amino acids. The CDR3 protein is CASSDVGTYEQYF. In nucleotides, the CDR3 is TGCGCCAGCAGTGACGTAGGAACCTACGAGCAGTACTTC.

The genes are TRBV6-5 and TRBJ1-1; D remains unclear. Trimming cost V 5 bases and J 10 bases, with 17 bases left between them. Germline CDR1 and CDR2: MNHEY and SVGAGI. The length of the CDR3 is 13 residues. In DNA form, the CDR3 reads TGTGCCAGCAGTGCATCAGGTGGGGTAGGAGCTTTCTTT. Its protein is CASSASGGVGAFF.

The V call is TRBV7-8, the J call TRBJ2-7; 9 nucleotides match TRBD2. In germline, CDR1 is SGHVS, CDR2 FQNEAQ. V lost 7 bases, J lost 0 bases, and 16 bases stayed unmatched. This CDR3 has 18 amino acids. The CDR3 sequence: CASIPEMIAGEASYEQYF. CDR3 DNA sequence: TGTGCCAGCATCCCGGAGATGATAGCGGGGGAGGCCTCCTACGAGCAGTACTTC.

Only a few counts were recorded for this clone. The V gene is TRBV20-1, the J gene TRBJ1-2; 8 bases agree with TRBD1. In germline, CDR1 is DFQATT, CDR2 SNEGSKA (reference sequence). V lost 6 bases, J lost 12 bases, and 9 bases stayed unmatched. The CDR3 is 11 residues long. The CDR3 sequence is CSAPRTGMDTF. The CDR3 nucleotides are TGCAGTGCCCCTAGGACAGGGATGGACACCTTC.

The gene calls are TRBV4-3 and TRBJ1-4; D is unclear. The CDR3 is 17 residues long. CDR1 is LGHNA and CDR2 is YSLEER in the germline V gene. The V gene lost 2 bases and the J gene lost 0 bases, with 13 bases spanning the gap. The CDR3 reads CASSQSGRRATNEKLFF. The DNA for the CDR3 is TGCGCCAGCAGCCAATCTGGACGGCGTGCAACTAATGAAAAACTGTTTTTT.

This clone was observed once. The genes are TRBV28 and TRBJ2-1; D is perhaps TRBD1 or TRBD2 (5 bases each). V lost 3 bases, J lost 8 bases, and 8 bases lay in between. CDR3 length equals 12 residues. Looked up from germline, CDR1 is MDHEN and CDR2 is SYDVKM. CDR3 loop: CASSLVGDEQFF. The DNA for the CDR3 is TGTGCCAGCAGTTTGGTGGGGGATGAGCAGTTCTTC.

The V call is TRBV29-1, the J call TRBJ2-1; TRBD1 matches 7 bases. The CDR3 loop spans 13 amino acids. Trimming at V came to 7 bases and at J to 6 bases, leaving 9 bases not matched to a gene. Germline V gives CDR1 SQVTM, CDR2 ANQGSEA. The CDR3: CSARQGPSNEQFF. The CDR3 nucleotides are TGCAGCGCAAGACAGGGACCCTCCAATGAGCAGTTCTTC.

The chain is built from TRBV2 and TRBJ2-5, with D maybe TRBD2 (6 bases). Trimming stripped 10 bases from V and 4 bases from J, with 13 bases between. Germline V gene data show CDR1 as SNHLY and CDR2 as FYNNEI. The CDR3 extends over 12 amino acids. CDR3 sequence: CATGGLGETQYF. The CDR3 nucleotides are TGTGCCACTGGGGGACTTGGAGAGACCCAGTACTTC.

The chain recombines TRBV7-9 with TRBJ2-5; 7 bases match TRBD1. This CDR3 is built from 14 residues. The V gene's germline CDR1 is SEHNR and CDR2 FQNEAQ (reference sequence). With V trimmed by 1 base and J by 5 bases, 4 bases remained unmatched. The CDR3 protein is CASSLGGQSETQYF. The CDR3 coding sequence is TGTGCCAGCAGCTTAGGGGGACAGTCTGAGACCCAGTACTTC.

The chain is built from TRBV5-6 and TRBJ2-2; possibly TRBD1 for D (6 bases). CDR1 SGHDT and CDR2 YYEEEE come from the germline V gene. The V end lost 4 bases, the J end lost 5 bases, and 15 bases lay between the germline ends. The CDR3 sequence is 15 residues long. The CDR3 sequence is CASSAWGRETGELFF. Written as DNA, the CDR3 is TGTGCCAGCAGCGCTTGGGGGCGCGAGACCGGGGAGCTGTTTTTT.

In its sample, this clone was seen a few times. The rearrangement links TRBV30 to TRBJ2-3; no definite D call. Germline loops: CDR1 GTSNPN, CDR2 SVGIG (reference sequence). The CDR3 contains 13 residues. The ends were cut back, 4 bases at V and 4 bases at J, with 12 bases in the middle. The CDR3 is CAWIPPYADTQYF. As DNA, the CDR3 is TGTGCCTGGATCCCTCCCTACGCAGATACGCAGTATTTT.

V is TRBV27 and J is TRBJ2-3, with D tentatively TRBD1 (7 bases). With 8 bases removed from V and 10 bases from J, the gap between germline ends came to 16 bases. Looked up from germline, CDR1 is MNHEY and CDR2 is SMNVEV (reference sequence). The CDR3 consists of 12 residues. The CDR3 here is CASGGGWDPQYF. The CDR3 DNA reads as TGTGCCAGCGGAGGGGGCTGGGATCCGCAGTATTTT.

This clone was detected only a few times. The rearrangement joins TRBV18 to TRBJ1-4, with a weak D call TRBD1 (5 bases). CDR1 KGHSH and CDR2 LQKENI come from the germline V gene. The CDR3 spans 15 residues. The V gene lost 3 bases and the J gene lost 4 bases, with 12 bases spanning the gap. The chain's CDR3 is CASSPQSGGNEKLFF. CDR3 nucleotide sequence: TGTGCCAGCTCACCGCAGTCCGGGGGTAATGAAAAACTGTTTTTT.